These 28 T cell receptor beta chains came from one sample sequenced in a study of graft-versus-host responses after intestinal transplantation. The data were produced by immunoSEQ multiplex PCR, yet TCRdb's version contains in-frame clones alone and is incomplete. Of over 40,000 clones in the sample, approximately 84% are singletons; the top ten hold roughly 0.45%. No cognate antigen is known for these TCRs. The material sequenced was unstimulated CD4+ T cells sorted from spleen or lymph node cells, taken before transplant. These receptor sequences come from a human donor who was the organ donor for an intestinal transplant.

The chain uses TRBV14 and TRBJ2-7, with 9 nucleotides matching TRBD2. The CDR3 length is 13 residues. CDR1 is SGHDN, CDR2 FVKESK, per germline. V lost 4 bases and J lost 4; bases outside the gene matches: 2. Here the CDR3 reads CASSLSGSYEQYF. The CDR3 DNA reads TGTGCCAGCAGCCTTAGCGGGAGTTACGAGCAGTACTTC.

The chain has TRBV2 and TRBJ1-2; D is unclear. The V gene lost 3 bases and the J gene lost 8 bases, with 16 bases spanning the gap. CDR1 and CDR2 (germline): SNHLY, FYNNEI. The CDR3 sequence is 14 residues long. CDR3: CASSETGSARGYTF. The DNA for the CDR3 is TGTGCCAGCAGTGAGACGGGATCTGCGCGGGGCTACACCTTC.

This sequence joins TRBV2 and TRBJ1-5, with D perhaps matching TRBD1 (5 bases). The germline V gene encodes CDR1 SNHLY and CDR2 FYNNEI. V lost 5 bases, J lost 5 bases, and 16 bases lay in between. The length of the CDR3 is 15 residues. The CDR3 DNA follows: TGTGCCAGCAGTAACGATAAACAGGATTATCAGCCCCAGCATTTT. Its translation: CASSNDKQDYQPQHF.

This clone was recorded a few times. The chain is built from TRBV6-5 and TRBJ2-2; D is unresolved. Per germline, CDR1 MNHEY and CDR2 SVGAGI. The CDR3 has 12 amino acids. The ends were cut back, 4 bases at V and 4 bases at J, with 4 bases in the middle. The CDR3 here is CASSFRTGELFF. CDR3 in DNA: TGTGCCAGCAGTTTCCGCACCGGGGAGCTGTTTTTT.

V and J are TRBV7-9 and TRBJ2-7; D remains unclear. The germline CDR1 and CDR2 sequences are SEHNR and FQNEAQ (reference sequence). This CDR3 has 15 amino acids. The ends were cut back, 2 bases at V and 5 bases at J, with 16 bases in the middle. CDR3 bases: TGTGCCAGCAGCTTAACCCAAGGCACGGCCCACGAGCAGTACTTC. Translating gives CASSLTQGTAHEQYF.

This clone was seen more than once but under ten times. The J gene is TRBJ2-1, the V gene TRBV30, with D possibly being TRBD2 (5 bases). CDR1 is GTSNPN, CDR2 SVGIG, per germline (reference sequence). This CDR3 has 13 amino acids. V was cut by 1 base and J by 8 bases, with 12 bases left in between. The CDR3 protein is CAWSAGIADEQFF. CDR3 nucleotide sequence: TGTGCCTGGAGTGCCGGGATAGCCGATGAGCAGTTCTTC.

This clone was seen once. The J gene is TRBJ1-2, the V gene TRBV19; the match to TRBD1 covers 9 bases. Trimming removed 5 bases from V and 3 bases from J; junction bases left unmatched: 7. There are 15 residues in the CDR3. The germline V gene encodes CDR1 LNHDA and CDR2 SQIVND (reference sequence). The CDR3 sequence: CASSFTGGADYGYTF. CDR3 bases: TGTGCCAGTAGTTTCACAGGGGGCGCGGACTATGGCTACACCTTC.

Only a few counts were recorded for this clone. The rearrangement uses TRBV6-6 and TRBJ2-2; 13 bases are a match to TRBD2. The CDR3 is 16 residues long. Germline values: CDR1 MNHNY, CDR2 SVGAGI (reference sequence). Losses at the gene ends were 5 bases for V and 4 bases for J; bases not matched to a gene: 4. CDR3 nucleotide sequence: TGTGCCAGCAGTCGGACTAGCGGGAGTAGCACCGGGGAGCTGTTTTTT. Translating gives CASSRTSGSSTGELFF.

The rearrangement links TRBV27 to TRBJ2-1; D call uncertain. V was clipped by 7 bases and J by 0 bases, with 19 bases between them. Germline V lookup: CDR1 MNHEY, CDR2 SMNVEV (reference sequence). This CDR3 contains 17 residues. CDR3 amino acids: CASIKPSGSSSYNEQFF. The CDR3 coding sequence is TGTGCCAGCATCAAGCCCTCTGGTTCAAGCTCCTACAATGAGCAGTTCTTC.

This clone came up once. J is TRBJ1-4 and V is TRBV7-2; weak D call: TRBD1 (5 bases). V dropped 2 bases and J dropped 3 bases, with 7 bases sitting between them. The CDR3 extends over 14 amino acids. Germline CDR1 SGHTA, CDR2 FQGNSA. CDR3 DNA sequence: TGTGCCAGCAGCTTACAGGGTTCTAATGAAAAACTGTTTTTT. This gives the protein CASSLQGSNEKLFF.

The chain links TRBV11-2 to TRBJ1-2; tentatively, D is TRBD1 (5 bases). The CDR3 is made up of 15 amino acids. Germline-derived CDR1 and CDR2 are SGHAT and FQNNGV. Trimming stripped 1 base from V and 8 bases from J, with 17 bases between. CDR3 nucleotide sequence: TGTGCCAGCAGCTTAGTTCCCGGGGCCAGGGTCGGCTACACCTTC. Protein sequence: CASSLVPGARVGYTF.

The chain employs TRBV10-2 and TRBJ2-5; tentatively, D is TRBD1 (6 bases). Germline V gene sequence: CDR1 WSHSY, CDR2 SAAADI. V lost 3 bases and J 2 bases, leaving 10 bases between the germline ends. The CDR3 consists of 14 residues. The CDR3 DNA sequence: TGCGCCAGCAGTGACAGGGGCCTACAAGAGACCCAGTACTTC. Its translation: CASSDRGLQETQYF.

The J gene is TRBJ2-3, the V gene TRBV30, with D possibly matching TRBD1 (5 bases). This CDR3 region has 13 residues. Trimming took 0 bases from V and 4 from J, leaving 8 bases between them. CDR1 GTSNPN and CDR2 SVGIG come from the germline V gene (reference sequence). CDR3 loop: CAWSVIGADTQYF. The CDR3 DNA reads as TGTGCCTGGAGTGTGATAGGGGCAGATACGCAGTATTTT.

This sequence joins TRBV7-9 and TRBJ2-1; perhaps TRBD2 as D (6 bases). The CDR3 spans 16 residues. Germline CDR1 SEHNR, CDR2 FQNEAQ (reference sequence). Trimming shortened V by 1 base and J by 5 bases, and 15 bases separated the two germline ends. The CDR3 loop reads CASSLVVGRTNNEQFF. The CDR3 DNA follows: TGTGCCAGCAGCTTAGTCGTCGGGAGAACCAACAATGAGCAGTTCTTC.

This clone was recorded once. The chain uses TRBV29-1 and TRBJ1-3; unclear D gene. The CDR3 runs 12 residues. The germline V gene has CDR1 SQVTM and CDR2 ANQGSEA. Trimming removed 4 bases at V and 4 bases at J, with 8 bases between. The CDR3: CSVVRGGNTIYF. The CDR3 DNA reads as TGCAGCGTTGTAAGAGGGGGAAACACCATATATTTT.

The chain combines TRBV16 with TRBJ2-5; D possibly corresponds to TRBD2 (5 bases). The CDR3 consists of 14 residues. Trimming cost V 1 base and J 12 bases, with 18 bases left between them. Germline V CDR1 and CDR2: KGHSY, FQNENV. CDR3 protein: CASSQFRDNPWKYF. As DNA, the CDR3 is TGTGCCAGCAGCCAATTCCGGGATAACCCTTGGAAGTACTTC.

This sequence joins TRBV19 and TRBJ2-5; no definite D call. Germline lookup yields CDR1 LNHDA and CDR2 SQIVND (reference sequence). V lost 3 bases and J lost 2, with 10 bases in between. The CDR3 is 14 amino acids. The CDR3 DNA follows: TGTGCCAGTAGTATGTCCTCCGCTCAAGAGACCCAGTACTTC. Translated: CASSMSSAQETQYF.

DNA for the CDR3: TGCGCCAGCAGCCAAGATGGGGCGGGGGGGTCCTATAATTCACCCCTCCACTTT. This translates into CASSQDGAGGSYNSPLHF. The chain has TRBV4-3 and TRBJ1-6, with D perhaps TRBD1 (5 bases). CDR1 and CDR2 (germline): LGHNA, YSLEER. V was trimmed by 0 bases and J by 1 base, leaving 13 bases between them. This CDR3 is built from 18 residues.

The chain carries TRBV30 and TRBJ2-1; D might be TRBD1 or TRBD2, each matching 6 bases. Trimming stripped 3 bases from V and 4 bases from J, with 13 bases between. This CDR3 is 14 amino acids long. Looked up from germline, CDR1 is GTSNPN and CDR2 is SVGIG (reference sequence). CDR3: CAWRKGGYYNEQFF. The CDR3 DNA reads TGTGCCTGGAGGAAGGGGGGATATTACAATGAGCAGTTCTTC. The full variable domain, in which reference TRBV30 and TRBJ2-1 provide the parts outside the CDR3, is SQTIHQWPATLVQPVGSPLSLECTVEGTSNPNLYWYRQAAGRGLQLLFYSVGIGQISSEVPQNLSASRPQDRQFILSSKKLLLSDSGFYLCAWRKGGYYNEQFFGPGTRLTVL.

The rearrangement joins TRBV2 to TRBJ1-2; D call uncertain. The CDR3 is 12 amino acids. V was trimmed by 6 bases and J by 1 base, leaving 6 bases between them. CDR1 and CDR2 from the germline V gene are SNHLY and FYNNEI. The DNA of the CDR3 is TGTGCCAGCAGACCACTTAACTATGGCTACACCTTC. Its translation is CASRPLNYGYTF.

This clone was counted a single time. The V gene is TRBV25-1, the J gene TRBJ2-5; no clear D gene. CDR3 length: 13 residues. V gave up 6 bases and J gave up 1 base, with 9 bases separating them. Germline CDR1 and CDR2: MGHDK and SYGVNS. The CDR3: CASRREIQETQYF. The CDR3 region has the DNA TGTGCCAGCAGACGTGAAATCCAAGAGACCCAGTACTTC.

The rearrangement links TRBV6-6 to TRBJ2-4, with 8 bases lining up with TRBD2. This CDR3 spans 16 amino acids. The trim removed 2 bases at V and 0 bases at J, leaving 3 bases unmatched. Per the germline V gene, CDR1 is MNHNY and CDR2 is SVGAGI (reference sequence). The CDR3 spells CASSYRGGLAKNIQYF. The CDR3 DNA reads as TGTGCCAGCAGTTACCGGGGGGGATTAGCCAAAAACATTCAGTACTTC.

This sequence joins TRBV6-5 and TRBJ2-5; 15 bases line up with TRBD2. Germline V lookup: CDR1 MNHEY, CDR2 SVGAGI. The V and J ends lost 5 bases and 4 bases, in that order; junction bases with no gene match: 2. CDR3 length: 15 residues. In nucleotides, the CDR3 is TGTGCCAGCAGTAGGGGACTAGCGGGAGGAGAGACCCAGTACTTC. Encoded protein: CASSRGLAGGETQYF.

The CDR3 here is CASSRGPPANYEQYF. The CDR3 region has the DNA TGTGCCAGTAGTAGGGGGCCCCCCGCGAACTACGAGCAGTACTTC. The chain is built from TRBV19 and TRBJ2-7; tentatively, D is TRBD1 (6 bases). The CDR3 length is 15 residues. CDR1 is LNHDA and CDR2 is SQIVND in the germline V gene (reference sequence). Trimming stripped 4 bases from V and 3 bases from J, with 16 bases between.

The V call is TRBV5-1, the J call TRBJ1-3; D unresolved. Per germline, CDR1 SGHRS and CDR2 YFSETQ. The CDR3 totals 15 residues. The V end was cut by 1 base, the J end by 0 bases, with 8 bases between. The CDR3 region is CASSLTVSSGNTIYF. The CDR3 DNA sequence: TGCGCCAGCAGCTTGACCGTGAGCTCTGGAAACACCATATATTTT.

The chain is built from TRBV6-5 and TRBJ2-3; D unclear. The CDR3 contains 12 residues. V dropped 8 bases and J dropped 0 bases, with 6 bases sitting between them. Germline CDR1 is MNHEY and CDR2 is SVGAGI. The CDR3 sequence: CASGSSTDTQYF. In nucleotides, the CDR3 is TGTGCCAGCGGGTCTAGCACAGATACGCAGTATTTT.

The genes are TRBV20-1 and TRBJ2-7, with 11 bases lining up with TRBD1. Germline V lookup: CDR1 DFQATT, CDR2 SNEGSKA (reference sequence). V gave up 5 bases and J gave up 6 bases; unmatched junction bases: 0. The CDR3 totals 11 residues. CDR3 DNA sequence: TGCAGTGCTGGGACAGGGGGCGAGCAGTACTTC. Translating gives CSAGTGGEQYF.

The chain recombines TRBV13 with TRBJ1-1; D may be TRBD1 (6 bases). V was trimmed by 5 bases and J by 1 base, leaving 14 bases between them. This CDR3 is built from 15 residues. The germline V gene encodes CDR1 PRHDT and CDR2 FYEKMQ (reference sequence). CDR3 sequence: CASSPRGGQNTEAFF. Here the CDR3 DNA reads TGTGCCAGCAGCCCGCGGGGGGGACAGAACACTGAAGCTTTCTTT.